These T cell receptor beta chains were read from a single sample in a study of Ad26.COV2.S vaccination and SARS-CoV-2 variants. This table comes from immunoSEQ multiplex PCR, and its TCRdb copy is limited to in-frame clones, with some not included. The sample holds more than 300,000 clones, roughly 91% seen once. Sequencing was performed on peripheral blood, taken in a trial of Ad26.COV2.S vaccine versus placebo. Receptors originate from a person between 18 and 65 years old who received the Ad26.COV2.S COVID-19 vaccine or a placebo. The CDR3 runs from the conserved cysteine through the conserved F or W. A D gene is named only where the DNA matches it firmly. Clone size is shown for a subset of rows, as once, few, many or a class of expanded clone.

j_call clone_size v_call d_call cdr3_nt cdr3_aa
TRBJ2-5 - TRBV28 TRBD1 TGTGCCAGCAGCTCCGACAGGGCCTCTGGTAGGAGAGAGACCCAGTACTTC CASSSDRASGRRETQYF
TRBJ2-1 once TRBV5-1 TRBD2 TGCGCCAGCAGCTTGACTAGCGGGAGTAATGAGCAGTTCTTC CASSLTSGSNEQFF
TRBJ1-3 - TRBV2 - TGTGCCAGCAGAACGAGCTCTGGAAACACCATATATTTT CASRTSSGNTIYF
TRBJ2-7 - TRBV30 TRBD1 TGTGCCTGGAGTCCCCGGACAGGGAGGCACGAGCAGTACTTC CAWSPRTGRHEQYF
TRBJ2-6 - TRBV14 TRBD1 TGTGCCAGCAGCCTACTAGGGGACAGGGTGACATCTGGGGCCAACGTCCTGACTTTC CASSLLGDRVTSGANVLTF
TRBJ1-4 - TRBV4-1 - TGCGCCAGCGGGACCTCTCTAAATGAAAAACTGTTTTTT CASGTSLNEKLFF
TRBJ1-2 - TRBV7-8 - TGTGCCAGCAGCGACACAGACTATGGCTACACCTTC CASSDTDYGYTF
TRBJ2-3 - TRBV2 - TGTGCCAGCAGTGAAGACGGTAGCAGGGATACGCAGTATTTT CASSEDGSRDTQYF
TRBJ2-2 - TRBV15 - TGTGCCACCATCCCAGGGGATCCGTCCTGGACCGGGGAGCTGTTTTTT CATIPGDPSWTGELFF
TRBJ2-4 - TRBV16 TRBD2 TGTGCCAGCAGCCAAAATCTCCCCACGGGAGGTGCGGACATTCAGTACTTC CASSQNLPTGGADIQYF
TRBJ1-1 - TRBV15 - TGTGCCACCAGCAGGGGATTCATGAACACTGAAGCTTTCTTT CATSRGFMNTEAFF
TRBJ2-7 - TRBV28 - TGTGCCAGCAGTCCTACAGGGTCGGCCTCCTACGAGCAGTACTTC CASSPTGSASYEQYF
TRBJ2-5 - TRBV5-1 TRBD2 TGCGCCAGCAGCTTGGACGTCTGGGGGGGAGAGACCCAGTACTTC CASSLDVWGGETQYF
TRBJ2-7 few TRBV18 - TGTGCCAGCTCACCCAACCGGGGACGCGGCACCTACGAGCAGTACTTC CASSPNRGRGTYEQYF
TRBJ2-4 - TRBV28 TRBD1 TGTGCCAGCAGTCATGGGACAGTAGCCAAAAACATTCAGTACTTC CASSHGTVAKNIQYF
TRBJ1-5 - TRBV5-1 - TGCGCCAGCAGCTTGGCCCCAGGGAGCAAGCCCCAGCATTTT CASSLAPGSKPQHF
TRBJ1-2 - TRBV30 - TGTGCCTGGAGCGCCACTTCAACTCCAGGTGGCTATGGCTACACCTTC CAWSATSTPGGYGYTF
TRBJ1-2 - TRBV5-6 TRBD1 TGTGCCAGCACCAATTGGTACAGGGGAACGGTAGGCTACACCTTC CASTNWYRGTVGYTF
TRBJ2-3 - TRBV10-2 - TGCGCCAGCGGGCGCGGGGAATCAGATACGCAGTATTTT CASGRGESDTQYF
TRBJ2-5 - TRBV25-1 TRBD1 TGTGCCAGCAGTGAATGGGACAGGGAACAAGAGACCCAGTACTTC CASSEWDREQETQYF
TRBJ1-1 - TRBV6-2/TRBV6-3 - TGTGCCAGCAGTTATGGGGAAGTAAACACTGAAGCTTTCTTT CASSYGEVNTEAFF
TRBJ1-2 - TRBV3-1/TRBV3-2 - TGTGCCAGCAGCCAACGGGCCCTGGGCAGTAGAGCTAACTATGGCTACACCTTC CASSQRALGSRANYGYTF
TRBJ1-3 - TRBV19 - TGTGCCAGTAGACAGACTAACTCTGGAAACACCATATATTTT CASRQTNSGNTIYF
TRBJ1-2 - TRBV6-5 - TGTGCCAGTCGATCAGGGGCTGGATATGGCTACACCTTC CASRSGAGYGYTF
TRBJ2-3 few TRBV10-3 - TGTGCCATCAGTGAGTCGAACTCAGTTGGAGAGCAGTATTTT CAISESNSVGEQYF
TRBJ1-2 - TRBV29-1 TRBD1 TGCAGCGTTGAGGACAGGGGCGCCTATGGCTACACCTTC CSVEDRGAYGYTF
TRBJ1-1 - TRBV25-1 - TGTGCCAGCAGTGAATGGGTTGTAGGCAGGGAGAGGACTGAAGCTTTCTTT CASSEWVVGRERTEAFF
TRBJ1-1 - TRBV29-1 - TGCAGCGCCACTTTACAGGGACGGTTTGAAGCTTTCTTT CSATLQGRFEAFF